This T cell receptor beta chain was recorded in a study of beta chain features in type 1 diabetes (dated by TCRdb to between 2018 and 2020). Regarding the study in general: No differences in mean age, gender distribution, total cell number or subset yield were found between patients and healthy donors. Whereas all 28 donors provided naive and central memory subsets, regulatory and stem cell-like memory subsets were isolated from just 8 patients and about 8 healthy donors. The study compared TCRB repertoires of sorted circulating CD4+ T cell subsets between recently diagnosed type 1 diabetes patients and matched healthy donors. A total of 90 million to 140 million sorted cells were examined across all samples, and RNA yield correlated strongly with the number of cells per subset.

As encoded in the germline V gene (reference sequence), CDR1 is GTSNPN while CDR2 is SVGIG. V was cut back by 3 bases and J by 1 base, leaving a gap of 10 bases between them. From the cysteine up to the phenylalanine, the CDR3 has a length of 13 residues. Left in the record is the CDR3 DNA by itself, 39 bases read in frame from the first base. Each donor gave one peripheral blood draw, about 110 mL on average, collected into heparinised tubes. A BD FACSAria II was used to sort naive, central memory, regulatory and stem cell-like memory CD4+ T cells with a panel that included CD45RO, CCR7, CD25, CD127, CD95 and CD27. Every sorted population had a purity above 98%. Right away, PBMCs were isolated by Lymphoprep density gradient centrifugation and were stained directly, with no culture step. So that batch effects would be minimized, each experiment stained and sorted samples in pairs, pairing one healthy donor with one patient.

Study-level results and caveats: Only small numbers of individuals were included in the HLA sub-analyses, which left unresolved whether HLA type had any influence on TCRB rearrangement. Type 1 diabetes patients showed a moderate but significant shortening of TCRB CDR3 length in all four CD4+ subsets. The naive, central memory and regulatory TCRB repertoires appeared to resemble one another more closely among patients than among healthy donors. PCR may preferentially amplify shorter templates, but because patient and control samples were amplified and corrected together, any resulting skew would affect both groups equally. Because cDNA was sequenced instead of genomic DNA, highly expressing activated cells could be over-represented, though the groups showed no difference in activation or CD3 levels. Patients with type 1 diabetes made fewer insertions and deleted more nucleotides at VDJ recombination sites, implying thymic rearrangement abnormalities.

The High Capacity cDNA Reverse Transcription Kit was used to reverse transcribe all of the isolated RNA, meaning that expressed TCRB transcripts were what got sequenced. Naive, central memory and regulatory T cell samples underwent deep immunoSEQ sequencing, averaging about 3.57 million total reads per sample. Sorted cells were lysed in RLT buffer and RNA was extracted with DNase-treated RNeasy Micro or Mini kits, depending on cell number. Each cell subset was processed on its own to prevent cross-contamination, while patient and healthy donor samples were processed together. Using the immunoSEQ multiplex PCR, TCRB sequences were amplified from cDNA into 87-bp fragments spanning the CDR3 region. Sequencing of the amplicons was performed on the Illumina HiSeq platform. The authors processed their data as follows. Synthetic template baselines were used to correct PCR bias computationally, reads within Hamming distance 2 were collapsed together, and singletons that could not be merged were discarded. Reads were aligned to IMGT to assign V, D and J genes, CDR3 length, and insertions or deletions at six rearrangement sites. Within each subset, clonotype counts were normalized to the number of sorted cells before true diversity and Gini coefficients were calculated with the tcR R package. Repertoire sharing was quantified using the overlap coefficient calculated on TCRB nucleotide sequences. As a proxy for the pre-selection repertoire, out-of-frame TCRB sequences from naive cells were analyzed. TCRdb obtained this table from immuneACCESS and retained in-frame rearrangements with V and J assigned. These tables miss some clones; where compared with another copy, unresolved V genes account for less than half of the shortfall, and the remainder is unexplained. The V and J calls and clone size come from that table; D and trimming were worked out from the DNA. This sample has roughly 700,000 clones in its table, and roughly 12% of those were observed once. Approximately 0.022% of the sample is in the top ten clones.

This clone was seen more than once but under ten times. Its antigen target is currently unknown. No quality values exist for individual bases; no much larger clone is one base distant. The sample comprised naive CD4+ T cells from blood. The cell subset or site label corresponds to: true naive CD4+ T cells. The chain was built from TRBV30 and TRBJ2-7; TRBD2 is perhaps the D gene, given 6 matching bases. This TCR was recovered from a man between 18 and 29 years old with type 1 diabetes. The CDR3 region has the sequence CAWSTEGSYEQYF. At the DNA level, the sequence is TGTGCCTGGAGCACGGAGGGTTCCTACGAGCAGTACTTC.